This T cell receptor (beta chain) derives from a study of T cell repertoires in cytomegalovirus infection (dated by TCRdb to about 2019). Concerning the study at large: The peptide stimulations were aimed at well-studied HLA-B-restricted epitopes as well as recently identified HLA-C-restricted CMV epitopes, whose presentation resists viral immunomodulation. Donor HLA type was relevant to the analysis, because carriage of CMV infection together with the matching HLA type was indicated by public TCR beta signatures. Points the paper makes about the study in general: Cumulative frequency of public TCR beta family members discriminated carriers of CMV infection plus the relevant HLA type in this cohort and an independent 352-donor cohort. In the ex vivo response, HLA-C-restricted CMV-specific TCR beta clonotypes were dominant, and in two of eight donors the single most frequent clonotype came from this HLA-C-restricted group.

Looking up the germline V gene (reference sequence) yields CDR1 MNHEY and CDR2 SMNVEV. The CDR3 contains 14 residues, cysteine and phenylalanine counted. Only the CDR3 part of the read is kept: 42 bases, read in frame from the first base. Unmatched junction bases come to 10, with V trimmed by 6 bases and J by 13 bases. These reads were obtained on an Illumina HiSeq 1500. Starting from the raw public reads, TCRdb applied fastp trimming at Q25, assembled clones with MiXCR and retained in-frame beta chains. Rows merge per CDR3 protein into single entries with the most common DNA and genes. This sample lists 750,000 to 950,000 distinct CDR3 sequences; about 27% were detected once. The ten largest clones capture over 10% of the sample. As for this clonotype: Its specific antigen is unknown. Base qualities are missing; no much larger clone stands one base away.

According to the study, the label for this sample's treatment or condition signals: in vitro stimulation with specific CMV peptide epitopes to enrich CMV-specific T cells. The specimen was cultured CD8+ T cells from PBMCs, collected from culture after CMV antigen stimulation. Rearrangement joined TRBV27 to TRBJ1-6, with 9 junctional bases fitting TRBD1. The TCR was taken from a human donor in good health (CMV status not recorded). Some clones in this sample may be carry-over from other donors' samples. CDR3 region: CASRTGQGRSPLHF. The DNA sequence reads TGTGCCAGCAGGACCGGACAGGGGAGGAGCCCCCTCCACTTT.